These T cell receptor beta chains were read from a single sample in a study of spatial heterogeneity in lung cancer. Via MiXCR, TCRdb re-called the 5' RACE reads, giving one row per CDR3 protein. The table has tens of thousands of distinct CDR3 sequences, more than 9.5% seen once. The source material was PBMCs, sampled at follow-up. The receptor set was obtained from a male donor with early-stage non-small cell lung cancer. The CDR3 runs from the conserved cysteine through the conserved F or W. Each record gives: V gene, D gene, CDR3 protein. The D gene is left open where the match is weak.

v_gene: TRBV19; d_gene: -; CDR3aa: CASSTPDQPQHF
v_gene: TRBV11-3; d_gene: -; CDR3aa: CASSASLEGTQYF
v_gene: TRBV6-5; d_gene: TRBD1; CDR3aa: CASSYGQGVYQETQYF
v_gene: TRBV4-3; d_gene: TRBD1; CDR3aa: CASSLRDRSYEQYF
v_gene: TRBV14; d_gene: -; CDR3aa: CASSQEVRALGEKLFF
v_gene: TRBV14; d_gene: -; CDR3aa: CASSFSNEQFF
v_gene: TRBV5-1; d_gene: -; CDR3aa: CASSTGYSYEQYF
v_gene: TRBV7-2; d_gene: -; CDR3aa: CASSQGSVATDTQYF
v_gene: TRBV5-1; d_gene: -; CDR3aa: CASSLTQGHEQYF
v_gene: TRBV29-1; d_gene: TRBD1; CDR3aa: CSYLDRGHTDTQYF
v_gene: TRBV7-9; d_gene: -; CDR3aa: CASSLGLHQPQHF
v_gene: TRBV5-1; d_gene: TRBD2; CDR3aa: CASSSEAGLQYF
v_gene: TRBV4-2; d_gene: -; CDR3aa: CASSQDNADTIYF
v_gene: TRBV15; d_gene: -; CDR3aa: CATSRVPSAGGAGNTIYF
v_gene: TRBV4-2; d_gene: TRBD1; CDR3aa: CASSQPGQGAVTEAFF
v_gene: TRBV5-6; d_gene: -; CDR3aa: CASSLQQTDTQYF
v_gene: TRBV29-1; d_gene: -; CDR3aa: CSAASGEGTEAFF
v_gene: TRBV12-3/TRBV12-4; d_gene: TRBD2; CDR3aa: CASTSQRGGTDTQYF
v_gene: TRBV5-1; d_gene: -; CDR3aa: CASSLAIGYYGYTF
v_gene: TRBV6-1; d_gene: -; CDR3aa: CASSETEGRNEKLFF
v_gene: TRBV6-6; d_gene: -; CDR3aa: CASSYTGYEQYF
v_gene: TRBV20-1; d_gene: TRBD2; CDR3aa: CSARDGQGGRYEQYF
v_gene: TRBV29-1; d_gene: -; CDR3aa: CSGTQGGDGYTF
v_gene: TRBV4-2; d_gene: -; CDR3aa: CASSQQSSYEQYF
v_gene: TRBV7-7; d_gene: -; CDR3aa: CASSLIGGEGETQYF
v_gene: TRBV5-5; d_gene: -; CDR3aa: CASSLAGSQETQYF
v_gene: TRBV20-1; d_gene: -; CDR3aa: CSANREEAFF
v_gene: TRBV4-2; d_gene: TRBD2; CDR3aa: CASSQVTSGTDTQYF
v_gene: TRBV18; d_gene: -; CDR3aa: CASSPGTSNEQFF
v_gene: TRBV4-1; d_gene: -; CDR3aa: CASSAGGGRINEKLFF
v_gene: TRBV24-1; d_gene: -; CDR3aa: CATSDLQIGPGELFF
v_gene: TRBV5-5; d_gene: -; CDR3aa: CASSPREGRPNIQYF
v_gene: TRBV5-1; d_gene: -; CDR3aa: CASSLEHETQYF
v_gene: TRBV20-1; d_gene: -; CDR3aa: CSASWFRSSSYNEQFF
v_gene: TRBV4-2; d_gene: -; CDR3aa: CASSQVSTAGNTDTQYF
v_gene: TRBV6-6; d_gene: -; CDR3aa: CASSPIPDWRKAGELFF
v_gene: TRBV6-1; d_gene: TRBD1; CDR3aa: CASSEGGQGVEQYF
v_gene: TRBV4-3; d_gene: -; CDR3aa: CASSHLISTNEKLFF
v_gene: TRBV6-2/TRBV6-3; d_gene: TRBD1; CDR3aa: CASSYLPGQGTYEQYF
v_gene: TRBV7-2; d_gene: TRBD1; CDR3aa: CASSPDRGETQYF
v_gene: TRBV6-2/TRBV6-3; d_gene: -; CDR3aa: CASRDYHGQPQHF
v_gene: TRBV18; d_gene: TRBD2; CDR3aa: CASSRSGTINTGELFF
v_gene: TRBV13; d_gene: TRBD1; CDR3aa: CASSARTGGSYNSPLHF
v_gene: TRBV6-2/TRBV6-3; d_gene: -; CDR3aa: CASVLSTTGELFF
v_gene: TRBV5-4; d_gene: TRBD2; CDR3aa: CASSRAAGGTDTQYF
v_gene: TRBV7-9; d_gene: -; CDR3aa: CASSFSEGYNEQFF
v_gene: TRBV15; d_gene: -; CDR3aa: CATSRGAGSSYNEQFF
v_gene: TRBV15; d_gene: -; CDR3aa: CATSRAYPGSGETQYF
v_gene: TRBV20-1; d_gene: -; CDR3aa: CSASLGRGVTDTQYF
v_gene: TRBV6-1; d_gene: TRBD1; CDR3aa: CASSRDRGTDTQYF
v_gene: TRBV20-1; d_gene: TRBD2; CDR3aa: CSGQWPGGLAGGLRYEQYF
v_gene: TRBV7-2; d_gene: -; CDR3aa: CASSLVLNTGELFF
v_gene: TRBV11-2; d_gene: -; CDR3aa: CASSLYTEAFF
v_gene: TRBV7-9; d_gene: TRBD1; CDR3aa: CASSPWTGGASGELFF
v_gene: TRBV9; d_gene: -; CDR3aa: CASSVGSGELFF
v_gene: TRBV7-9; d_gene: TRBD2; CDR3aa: CASTYGEGQYF
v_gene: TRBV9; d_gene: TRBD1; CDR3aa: CASSDRDRYNSPLHF
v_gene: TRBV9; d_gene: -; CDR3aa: CASSHTTSRQPISTDTQYF
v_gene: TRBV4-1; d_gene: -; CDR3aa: CASSQERLGRLATQYF